These T cell receptor beta chains were read from a single sample in a study of cytomegalovirus exposure and HLA in healthy donors. The protocol was immunoSEQ multiplex PCR, while the TCRdb copy is restricted to in-frame clones and leaves out a portion. Altogether hundreds of thousands of clones are present, approximately 82% being singletons, with the ten largest covering about 0.6%. The sequencing sample was made of PBMCs. These receptor sequences come from a woman aged 40-49 years in good health and CMV-seronegative. Both conserved end residues are part of each CDR3. The D gene is left open where the match is weak. Size tells how often a clone was seen (once, few, many) or the class of an expanded clone, and some rows leave it out.

CDR3aa,CDR3nt,abundance,d_gene,j_gene,v_gene
CASSLISTGGYTQYF,TGTGCCAGCAGCTTGATATCAACCGGCGGATATACGCAGTATTTT,-,-,TRBJ2-3,TRBV11-3
CASSYVQTGSPLFF,TGTGCCAGCAGTTACGTCCAAACAGGGTCCCCACTATTCTTC,-,-,TRBJ2-1,TRBV6-6
CASKSWGHTEAFF,TGTGCCAGCAAATCGTGGGGGCACACTGAAGCTTTCTTT,-,-,TRBJ1-1,TRBV27
CASSPLAARSYEQYF,TGTGCCAGCAGCCCCCTAGCAGCGCGCTCCTACGAGCAGTACTTC,-,-,TRBJ2-7,TRBV11-3
CASRAGTGDGKQYF,TGTGCCAGCAGGGCCGGGACAGGGGACGGGAAGCAGTACTTC,-,TRBD1,TRBJ2-7,TRBV6-6
CASSRKQGFGTDTQYF,TGTGCCAGCAGCCGAAAACAGGGTTTTGGTACAGATACGCAGTATTTT,-,-,TRBJ2-3,TRBV7-3
CASSSRTRNTIYF,TGTGCCAGCAGCTCCAGGACAAGAAACACCATATATTTT,-,-,TRBJ1-3,TRBV11-3
CASSQGQGAYNSPLHF,TGTGCCAGCAGCCAGGGACAGGGTGCCTATAATTCACCCCTCCACTTT,-,TRBD1,TRBJ1-6,TRBV14
CASSQGTGELFF,TGTGCCAGCAGCCAGGGAACCGGGGAGCTGTTTTTT,once,-,TRBJ2-2,TRBV7-2
CASTARLANRDTQYF,TGCGCCAGCACCGCGCGTCTAGCGAACCGAGATACGCAGTATTTT,-,-,TRBJ2-3,TRBV4-1
CATSRAVDRPGIQYF,TGTGCCACCAGCAGAGCCGTGGACAGGCCCGGCATTCAGTACTTC,-,TRBD1,TRBJ2-4,TRBV15
CASRLGSGGGQGYQPQHF,TGTGCAAGTCGCTTAGGTTCGGGGGGAGGACAGGGTTATCAGCCCCAGCATTTT,-,-,TRBJ1-5,TRBV12-2
CASSAFGRGTYNEQFF,TGTGCCAGCAGCGCCTTTGGCCGGGGGACCTACAATGAGCAGTTCTTC,-,-,TRBJ2-1,TRBV7-6
CASTPGQVYEQYF,TGTGCCAGCACCCCGGGACAGGTCTACGAGCAGTACTTC,once,TRBD1,TRBJ2-7,TRBV7-2
CASRAGGGGVDYGYTF,TGCGCCAGCAGGGCTGGCGGGGGTGGGGTGGACTATGGCTACACCTTC,-,-,TRBJ1-2,TRBV5-1
CSVETGATYEQYF,TGCAGCGTGGAGACAGGGGCCACCTACGAGCAGTACTTC,once,TRBD1,TRBJ2-7,TRBV29-1
CASSDGGPGNTEAFF,TGTGCCAGCAGTGATGGGGGCCCGGGGAACACTGAAGCTTTCTTT,-,-,TRBJ1-1,TRBV2
CASSSSGGTYNEQFF,TGTGCCAGCAGCTCGAGCGGGGGAACCTACAATGAGCAGTTCTTC,-,TRBD2,TRBJ2-1,TRBV7-3
CASSLFGSGGLNEQFF,TGTGCCAGCAGCTTGTTCGGTAGCGGGGGGTTGAATGAGCAGTTCTTC,few,TRBD2,TRBJ2-1,TRBV5-6
CACKDQGNEQFF,TGTGCCTGCAAGGACCAGGGCAATGAGCAGTTCTTC,-,-,TRBJ2-1,TRBV19